This T cell receptor (beta chain) appears in the sequencing data of a study of graft-versus-host responses after intestinal transplantation. The wider study: Recipients received multivisceral, liver-intestinal, or isolated intestinal transplants. Following induction with anti-thymocyte globulin, all recipients were given tacrolimus and steroids for about three years. The study, taken as a whole, reports: Circulating GvH clone levels at their peak were associated with HvG declines (early post-transplant). Researchers found GvH clones in recipient marrow, and some showed up first in ileum or blood.

Germline-derived CDR1 and CDR2 are SGDLS and YYNGEE. Trimming pared 3 bases from V and 5 bases from J, leaving 7 bases between. The CDR3 loop spans 12 amino acids. Notes on this clone: Its matching antigen is unknown.

Repertoires were generated with immunoSEQ multiplex PCR, while TCRdb's copy carries only in-frame clones and drops some. The sample consists of roughly 34,000 clones, approximately 94% of them appearing once. The receptor comes from a human donor who was the organ donor for an intestinal transplant. This chain uses TRBV9 with TRBJ2-3, with no clear D. The sample was unstimulated CD4+ T cells sorted from spleen or lymph node cells, taken before transplant. DNA for the CDR3: TGTGCCAGCAGCGCAACGGAAGATACGCAGTATTTT. Translation: CASSATEDTQYF.